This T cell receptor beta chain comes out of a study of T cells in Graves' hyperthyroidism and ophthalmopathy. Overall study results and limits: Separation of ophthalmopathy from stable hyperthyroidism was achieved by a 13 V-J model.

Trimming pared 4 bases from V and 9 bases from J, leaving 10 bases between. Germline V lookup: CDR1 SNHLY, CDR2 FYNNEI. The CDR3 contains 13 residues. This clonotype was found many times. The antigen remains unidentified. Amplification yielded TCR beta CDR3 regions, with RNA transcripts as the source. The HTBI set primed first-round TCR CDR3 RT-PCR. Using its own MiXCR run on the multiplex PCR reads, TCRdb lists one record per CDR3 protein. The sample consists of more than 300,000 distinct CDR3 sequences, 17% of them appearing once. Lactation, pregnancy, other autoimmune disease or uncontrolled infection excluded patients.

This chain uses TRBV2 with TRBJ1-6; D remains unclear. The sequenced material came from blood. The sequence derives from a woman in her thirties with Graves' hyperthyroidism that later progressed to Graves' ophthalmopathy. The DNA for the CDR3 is TGTGCCAGCAGTGCGGGTACTGGTTCACCCCTCCACTTT. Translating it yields CASSAGTGSPLHF.